This T cell receptor (beta chain) was captured in a study of molecular identifiers for immune sequencing clone quantification (dated by TCRdb to 2017 to 2018). Concerning the study at large: In a replicate experiment, RNA from about 21,000 or 97,000 naive CD8 T cells was split into five aliquots, four of which were sequenced. The study was a methods study using CD8 T cells to benchmark molecular-identifier clustering-based TCR repertoire sequencing (MIDCIRS) and TCR RNA copy counting. Beyond this particular receptor, the publication reports: Highly expanded clone sizes could be underestimated because identical TCR molecules may share a barcode. Modeling estimated roughly 3.2 recovered TCR RNA copies per cell, compared with about 9.8 by digital PCR, which implies roughly 30% capture efficiency. Clones above 20 RNA copies held over 98% of molecules in CMV-specific effector cells but under 1% in naive cells. Spiked-in Jurkat TCR RNA equal to a single cell's worth was reported to be detectable even within one million naive CD8 T cells. Without barcode sub-clustering, chimeric consensus sequences inflated TCR diversity; chimeras reached as high as 47%. Naive libraries contained spiked-in Jurkat TCR RNA (around eleven copies' worth), which is not part of the donor repertoire.

This clonotype was counted at least ten times. What this receptor recognizes is not known. No much larger clone exists at a distance of one base, and base qualities are not known. The library was obtained by PCR. TCRdb names Illumina HiSeq 4000 as the instrument used. Bulk TCR libraries were generated as previously described, with the TCR primers listed in Table S5 used. Purification of total RNA was performed with the Qiagen AllPrep DNA/RNA kit. Before any analysis, reads coming from multiple sequencing runs of the same library were combined into one pool. Per the original workflow: Reads were retained only if their TCR constant sequence matched exactly, and those retained reads were trimmed to 150 nt and grouped according to their 12-nt molecular barcodes. Reads in each barcode group were sub-clustered using a 15% Levenshtein threshold, and a quality-weighted consensus sequence was built for each RNA molecule. Non-functional sequences were filtered out, along with any lower-count sequence sitting one edit away from another sequence. Based on fitting two negative binomial distributions, any barcode sub-cluster with under 20% of the maximum read count was discarded. The raw public reads went through TCRdb reprocessing: fastp at Q25, MiXCR clone calling, in-frame beta chains kept. CDR3 protein sequences are deduplicated, and each keeps its most common genes and DNA. TCRdb's processing, not the study's, gives the V and J calls here. Counted in this sample were 60,000 to 70,000 distinct CDR3 sequences; 15% to 20% of them appeared once. The ten largest clonotypes hold approximately 1.5% of the sample.

As encoded in the germline V gene, CDR1 is KGHSH while CDR2 is LQKENI. The CDR3 starts with the cysteine, ends with the phenylalanine, and has 16 residues. Left in the record is the CDR3 DNA by itself, 48 bases read in frame from the first base. Cut back by 1 base and 2 bases, the V and J ends lie 15 bases apart. Libraries of naive CD8 T cells were built from about 21,000 to 970,000 sorted cells, with 10%, 30% or 50% of the purified RNA used. Naive CD8 T cells were FACS-sorted as CD8+CD4-CCR7+CD45RA+ on a BD FACSAria II into RLT Plus buffer. To test detection sensitivity, Jurkat RNA equivalent to more than 8 TCR copies was spiked into samples of about 19,000-1,000,000 naive CD8 T cells. CD8 T cells were enriched with RosetteSep CD8+ T Cell Enrichment Cocktail and Ficoll-Paque, followed by ACK red cell lysis.

This chain is built from TRBV18 and TRBJ2-7; tentative D gene TRBD2, with 5 bases matching. Sequencing used naive CD8+ T cells from blood, with Jurkat cell RNA spiked in. The cell subset or site label for this specimen denotes: FACS-sorted CD8+CD4-CCR7+CD45RA+ naive T cells. The source is a human donor in good health. Some libraries in this study had Jurkat cell RNA spiked in. The DNA sequence is as follows: TGTGCCAGCTCACCACTCCGGGGTAGTGTTGCCTACGAGCAGTACTTC. Translated, it reads CASSPLRGSVAYEQYF.